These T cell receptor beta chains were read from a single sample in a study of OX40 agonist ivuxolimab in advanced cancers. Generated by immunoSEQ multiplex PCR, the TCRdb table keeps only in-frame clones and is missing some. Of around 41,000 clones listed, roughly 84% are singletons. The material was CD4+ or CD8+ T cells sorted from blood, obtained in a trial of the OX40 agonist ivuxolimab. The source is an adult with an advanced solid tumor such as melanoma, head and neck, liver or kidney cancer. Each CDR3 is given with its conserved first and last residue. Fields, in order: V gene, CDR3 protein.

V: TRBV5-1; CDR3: CASCLGQGATYEQYF
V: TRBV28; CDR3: CASRVGGRTDTQYF
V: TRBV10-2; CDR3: CASSESTSGRADTQYF
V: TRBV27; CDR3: CASGGRTSGYNEQFF
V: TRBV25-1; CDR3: CASRVGETNEKLFF
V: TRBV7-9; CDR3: CASSFTVNTIYF
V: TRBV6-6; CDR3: CASSYKFGNQETQYF
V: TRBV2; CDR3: CASSSGSGTEAFF
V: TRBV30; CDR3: CAWSPGLNTEAFF
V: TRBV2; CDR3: CASSVWRDEQYF
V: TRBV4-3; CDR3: CASRRHEVFPEQYF
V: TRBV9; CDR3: CASSVEAGGTYEQYF
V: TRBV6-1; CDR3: CASSGRDPRDTQYF
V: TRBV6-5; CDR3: CASRKPSSDTQYF
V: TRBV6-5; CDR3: CASSPTGDTQYF
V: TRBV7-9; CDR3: CASSEGVHGNQPQHF
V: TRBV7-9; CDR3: CASSPTGLGEQYF
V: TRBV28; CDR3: CASSLYSGRAFF
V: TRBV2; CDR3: CASSDNSNQPQHF
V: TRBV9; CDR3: CASSEDWNSPLHF
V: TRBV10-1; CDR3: CASSRTTGYEQYF
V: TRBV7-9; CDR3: CASSLVAEQYF